The clone carrying this T cell receptor beta chain came up a few times. Its cognate antigen is unknown. The CDR3 totals 16 residues. Germline V gene sequence: CDR1 MDHEN, CDR2 SYDVKM. V dropped 8 bases and J dropped 7; count of bases not matched to a gene: 11. The sample is drawn from a study of CD8+ T cells in alopecia areata. Turning to the study itself: Treated patients were given 5 to 10 mg oral tofacitinib twice daily. Treatment with tofacitinib (6 to 18 months) was followed by 6 months off drug.

Sequencing relied on a cDNA template that was reverse transcribed from extracted RNA. Only in-frame clones appear in the TCRdb table, and some are missing; sequencing was by immunoSEQ multiplex PCR. The data contain around 16,000 clones, more than 50% of them singletons. Notes on the study in general: Higher clonality and more expanded CD8+ clones appeared in lesional than normal scalp. Relative to mice, TCR sharing across patients was less clear, a difference possibly HLA-related.

Both peripheral blood and punch biopsies of lesional scalp skin were obtained from patients who had alopecia areata. The material sequenced was skin. This sequence was found in a human donor with alopecia areata. The gene calls are TRBV28 and TRBJ2-2; 12 nucleotides align to TRBD1. In DNA, the CDR3 is TGTGCCAGCGATACGGTCGGGACAGGGGGCAGCGGGGAGCTGTTTTTT. This gives the protein CASDTVGTGGSGELFF. Full variable domain (outside the CDR3, taken from reference TRBV28 and TRBJ2-2): DVKVTQSSRYLVKRTGEKVFLECVQDMDHENMFWYRQDPGLGLRLIYFSYDVKMKEKGDIPEGYSVSREKKERFSLILESASTNQTSMYLCASDTVGTGGSGELFFGEGSRLTVL.